This TCR beta chain was recovered during a study of molecular identifiers for immune sequencing clone quantification. Both previously described methods and listed TCR primers were employed to make bulk TCR libraries. From the PCR reads, TCRdb called clonotypes with MiXCR, one entry per CDR3 protein. The table records some 100,000 distinct CDR3 sequences, around 33% of them present only once. This clonotype was seen a handful of times. A CD8+CD4-CCR7+CD45RA+ phenotype served as the sorting definition for naive CD8 T cells. CDR1 is MGHRA and CDR2 is YSYEKL in the germline V gene. The CDR3 is made up of 14 amino acids. Trimming left V 6 bases short and J 0 bases short, with 12 bases between.

Sequencing was performed on naive CD8+ T cells from blood, with Jurkat cell RNA spiked in. Indicated subset: FACS-sorted CD8+CD4-CCR7+CD45RA+ naive T cells. The sequence was obtained from a human donor in good health. Some libraries in this study had Jurkat cell RNA spiked in. The chain recombines TRBV4-1 with TRBJ2-7; D gene unclear. The CDR3 protein is CASRPAVGSYEQYF. CDR3 coding DNA: TGCGCCAGCAGGCCTGCCGTAGGCTCCTACGAGCAGTACTTC.